This T cell receptor beta chain was identified in a study of OX40 agonist ivuxolimab in advanced cancers. Overall study context: Ivuxolimab, an agonistic anti-OX40 (CD134) antibody, was given to patients. Patients got intravenous ivuxolimab at 0.01 to 10 mg/kg every 2 weeks.

Profiled with immunoSEQ multiplex PCR; TCRdb holds only in-frame clones, not every one. Here the sample spans roughly 97,000 clones, 70% to 90% being singletons. Trimming cost V 3 bases and J 5 bases; bases outside gene matches: 2. The CDR3 is made up of 13 amino acids. CDR1 is MRHNA and CDR2 is SNTAGT in the germline V gene. Researchers took blood at baseline, on cycle 4 day 1, and on cycle 7 day 1. Worth noting for this clone: Its antigen is unknown. This sample includes further DNA sequences coding for the same CDR3.

Study results and caveats: Blood T cells, both CD4+ and CD8+, expanded clonally by week 6 at 0.1 to 3.0 mg/kg.

The J gene is TRBJ1-1, the V gene TRBV6-4; TRBD1 aligns across 8 bases. Sequences were derived from CD4+ or CD8+ T cells sorted from blood, sampled in a trial of the OX40 agonist ivuxolimab. The clonotype was recovered from an adult with an advanced solid tumor such as melanoma, head and neck, liver or kidney cancer. CDR3 region: CASSEQGGTEAFF. In DNA form, the CDR3 reads TGTGCCAGCAGTGAACAGGGGGGGACTGAAGCTTTCTTT.